This TCR beta chain was sequenced in a study of T cell changes during pregnancy in multiple sclerosis. Clones were sequenced by immunoSEQ multiplex PCR, and TCRdb holds only the in-frame ones, with some missing. The sample carries under 70,000 clones, approximately 90% recorded once. The V gene lost 5 bases and the J gene lost 6 bases, with 16 bases spanning the gap. The CDR3 consists of 14 residues. Germline lookup yields CDR1 LNHDA and CDR2 SQIVND (reference sequence). V and J are TRBV19 and TRBJ1-2, with TRBD1 as a possible D gene (6 bases). The sequence came from a female donor with multiple sclerosis, enrolled in a pregnancy study. The specimen comprised peripheral blood, sampled in the second trimester of pregnancy. The CDR3: CASSSRDRIHGYTF. The CDR3 DNA is TGTGCCAGTAGTTCCCGCGACAGGATTCATGGCTACACCTTC.